This T cell receptor (beta chain) was observed in a study of blood T cell repertoires in COVID-19. Overall study context: PBMCs, B-cell-depleted T cells, or T cells provided the cDNA or gDNA that made up the material.

Measured with immunoSEQ multiplex PCR; TCRdb has only the in-frame clones, and not every one. The sample consists of 200,000 to 300,000 clones, approximately 84% of them appearing once. The CDR3 sequence is 15 residues long. V lost 1 base and J lost 0, with 8 bases in between. CDR1 and CDR2 (germline): SGDLS, YYNGEE. The material sequenced was peripheral blood. The clonotype was recovered from a middle-aged man with acute or convalescent COVID-19. The chain employs TRBV9 and TRBJ1-3; D is possibly TRBD1 (5 bases). CDR3 loop: CASSVTGVSGNTIYF. The CDR3 DNA reads TGTGCCAGCAGCGTAACAGGCGTCTCTGGAAACACCATATATTTT.